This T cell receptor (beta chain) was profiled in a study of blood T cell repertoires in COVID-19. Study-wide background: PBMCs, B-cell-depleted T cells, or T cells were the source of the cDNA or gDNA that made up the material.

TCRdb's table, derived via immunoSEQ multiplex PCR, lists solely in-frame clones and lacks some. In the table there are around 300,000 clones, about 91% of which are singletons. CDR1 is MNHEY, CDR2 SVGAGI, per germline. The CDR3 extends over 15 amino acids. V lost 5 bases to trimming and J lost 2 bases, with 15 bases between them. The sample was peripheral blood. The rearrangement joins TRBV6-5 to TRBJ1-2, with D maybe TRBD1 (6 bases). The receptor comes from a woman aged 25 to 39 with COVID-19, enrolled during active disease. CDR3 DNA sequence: TGTGCCAGCAGTCCTGCGCGGGGGGCGAACTATGGCTACACCTTC. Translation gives CASSPARGANYGYTF.